The table lists the clone carrying this T cell receptor (beta chain) with many counts. Its target is not known. The data derive from a study of T cells in Graves' hyperthyroidism and ophthalmopathy. Whole-study findings and limits: A median around 6 months before onset, the model predicted ophthalmopathy.

Trimming stripped 6 bases from V and 3 bases from J, with 12 bases between. The CDR3 length is 14 residues. Germline CDR1 reads SEHNR; CDR2 reads FQNEAQ (reference sequence). It was uncontrolled infection, other autoimmune disease, pregnancy or lactation that excluded patients. Thyroid ultrasound and orbital computed tomography, with clinical symptoms and serum thyroxine and TRAb, informed diagnoses. Cells are PBMCs isolated from 10 ml of fresh blood. RNA transcripts gave rise to amplified TCR beta CDR3 regions. The HTBI set primed first-round TCR CDR3 RT-PCR. TCRdb passed the multiplex PCR reads through MiXCR, listing each CDR3 protein once. The table records 350,000 to 450,000 distinct CDR3 sequences, about 14% of them present only once.

This sequence originates from a man in his fifties or sixties with Graves' ophthalmopathy. The V and J genes are TRBV7-9 and TRBJ2-1; no clear D. The sequencing sample was made of blood. The CDR3 is CASRLELHYNEQFF. The CDR3 DNA follows: TGTGCCAGCAGGTTGGAACTCCACTACAATGAGCAGTTCTTC.